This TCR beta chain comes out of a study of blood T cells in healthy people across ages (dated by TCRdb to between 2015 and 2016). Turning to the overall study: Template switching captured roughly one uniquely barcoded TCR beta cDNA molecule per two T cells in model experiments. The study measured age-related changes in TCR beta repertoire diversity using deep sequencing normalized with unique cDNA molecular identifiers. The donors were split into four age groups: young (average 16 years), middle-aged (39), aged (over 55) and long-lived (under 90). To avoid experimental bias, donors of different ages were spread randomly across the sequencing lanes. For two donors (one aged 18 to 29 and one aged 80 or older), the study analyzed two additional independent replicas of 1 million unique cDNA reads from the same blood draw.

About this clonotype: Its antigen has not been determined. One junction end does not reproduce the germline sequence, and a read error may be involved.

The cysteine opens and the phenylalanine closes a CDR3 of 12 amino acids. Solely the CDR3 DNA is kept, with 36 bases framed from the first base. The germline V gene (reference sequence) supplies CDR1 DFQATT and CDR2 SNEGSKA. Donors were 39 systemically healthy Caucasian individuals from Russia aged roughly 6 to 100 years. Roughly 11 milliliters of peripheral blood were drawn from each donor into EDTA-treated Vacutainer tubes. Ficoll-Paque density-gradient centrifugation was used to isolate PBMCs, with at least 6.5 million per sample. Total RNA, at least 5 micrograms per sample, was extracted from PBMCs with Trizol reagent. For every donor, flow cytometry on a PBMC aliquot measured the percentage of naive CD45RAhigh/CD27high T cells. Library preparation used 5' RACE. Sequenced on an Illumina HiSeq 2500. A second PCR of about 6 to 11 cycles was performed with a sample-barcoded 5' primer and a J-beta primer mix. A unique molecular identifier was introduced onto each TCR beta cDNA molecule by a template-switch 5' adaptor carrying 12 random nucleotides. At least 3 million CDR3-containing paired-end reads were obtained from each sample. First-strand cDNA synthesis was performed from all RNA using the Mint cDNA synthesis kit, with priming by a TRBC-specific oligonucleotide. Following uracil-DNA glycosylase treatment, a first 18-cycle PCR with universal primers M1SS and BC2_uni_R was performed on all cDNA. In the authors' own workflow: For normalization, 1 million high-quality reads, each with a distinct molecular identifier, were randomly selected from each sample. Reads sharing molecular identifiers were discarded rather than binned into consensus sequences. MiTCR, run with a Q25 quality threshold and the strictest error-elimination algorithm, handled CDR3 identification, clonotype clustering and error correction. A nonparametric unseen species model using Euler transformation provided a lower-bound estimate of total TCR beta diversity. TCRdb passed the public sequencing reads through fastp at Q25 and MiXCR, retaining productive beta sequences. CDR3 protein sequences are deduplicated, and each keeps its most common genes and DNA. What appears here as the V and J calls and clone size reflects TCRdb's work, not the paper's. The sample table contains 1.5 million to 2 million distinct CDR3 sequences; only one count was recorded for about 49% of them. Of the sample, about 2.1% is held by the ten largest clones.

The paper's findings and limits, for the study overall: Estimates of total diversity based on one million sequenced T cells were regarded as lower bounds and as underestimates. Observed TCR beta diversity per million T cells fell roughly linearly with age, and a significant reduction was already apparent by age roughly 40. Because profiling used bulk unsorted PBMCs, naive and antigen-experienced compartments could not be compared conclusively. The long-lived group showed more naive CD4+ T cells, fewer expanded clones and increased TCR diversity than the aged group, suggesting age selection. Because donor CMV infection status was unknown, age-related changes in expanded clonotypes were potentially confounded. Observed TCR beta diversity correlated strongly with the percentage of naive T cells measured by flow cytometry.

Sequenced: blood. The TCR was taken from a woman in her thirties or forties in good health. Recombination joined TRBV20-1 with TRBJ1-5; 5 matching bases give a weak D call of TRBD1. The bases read TGCAGGGCTAGTCCCCAGGGACAGCCCCAGCATTTT. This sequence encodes CRASPQGQPQHF.